The TCR beta chain described here comes from a study of shared clonotypes between healthy human individuals. General study results and limits: A limitation of the genetic and exposure-history diversity represented arose from few donors.

Study donors comprised healthy, HIV-negative adults devoid of recent acute infection or vaccination. For unsorted samples, genomic DNA was extracted from about 95 million PBMCs. Turning to this clone: Its antigen is not identified.

This CDR3 contains 18 residues. V was cut by 3 bases and J by 0 bases, with 18 bases left in between. The germline V gene encodes CDR1 LNHDA and CDR2 SQIVND (reference sequence). The authors distributed each subset's genomic DNA evenly over several immunoSEQ plates. The table came from immunoSEQ multiplex PCR; TCRdb's copy has only in-frame clones and leaves some out. The sample lists 450,000 to 500,000 clones, around 85% occurring once. V is TRBV19 and J is TRBJ1-5; D might be TRBD1 (6 bases). Sequenced input: PBMCs. The receptor's source is a woman aged 40 to 55 in good health. Some clones in this sample may be carry-over from other donors' samples. The DNA of the CDR3 is TGTGCCAGTAGTATCCCTAAAGGGGGGTCCTATAGCAATCAGCCCCAGCATTTT. Encoded protein: CASSIPKGGSYSNQPQHF. The whole variable domain, filled in from reference TRBV19 and TRBJ1-5, reads DGGITQSPKYLFRKEGQNVTLSCEQNLNHDAMYWYRQDPGQGLRLIYYSQIVNDFQKGDIAEGYSVSREKKESFPLTVTSAQKNPTAFYLCASSIPKGGSYSNQPQHFGDGTRLSIL.